These T cell receptor beta chains were read from a single sample in a study of technical replicates of blood from a handful of donors. This table comes from immunoSEQ multiplex PCR, and its TCRdb copy is limited to in-frame clones, with some not included. The sample yields 85,000 to 100,000 clones, almost 96% seen once. Sequencing input: T cells isolated from PBMCs. Receptors were obtained from a human donor in good health. CDR3s include the opening cysteine and the closing phenylalanine or tryptophan. The order of the fields is V gene, D gene, CDR3 protein. The D gene is left open where the match is weak.

>TRBV5-4|TRBD2
CASSPGGGAPWEQYF
>TRBV28|TRBD2
CASSLPLAGAQETQYF
>TRBV28|TRBD2
CASSPRRSGRLYEQYF
>TRBV6-5|NA
CASSYDSNYGYTF
>TRBV19|NA
CASSIGGGQPQHF
>TRBV5-1|TRBD1
CASSLGQGRDYGYTF
>TRBV28|NA
CASSPEAPRATDTQYF
>TRBV10-1|NA
CASSNSPGRNTEAFF
>TRBV4-1|NA
CASSQVSQVYSYEQYF
>TRBV27|TRBD2
CASSLSPLAGSYNEQFF
>TRBV29-1|TRBD2
CSVDFGGSDTQYF
>TRBV5-1|NA
CASSVITQSNEQFF
>TRBV7-6|TRBD2
CASSSGLAGGKDEQFF
>TRBV5-1|TRBD1
CASSPRGPSYNEQFF
>TRBV6-5|TRBD1
CASSRDSPTDTQYF
>TRBV6-1|NA
CASSVYGEVNGYTF
>TRBV7-9|TRBD2
CASSPGGRAGVYNEQFF
>TRBV11-2|NA
CASSLGHTTGELFF
>TRBV7-6|TRBD2
CASSLSLLAGGKETQYF
>TRBV7-6|TRBD1
CASSSPVGQGSRETQYF
>TRBV7-2|TRBD2
CASSKRGLAIHEQYF
>TRBV7-2|TRBD2
CASSLSLAAATDTQYF